The TCR beta chain under discussion was sequenced for a study of blood T cell repertoires in COVID-19. Some clones are missing from TCRdb's copy, which holds only in-frame ones; the method was immunoSEQ multiplex PCR. The profile shows just under 60,000 clones, approximately 84% of them singletons. Germline lookup yields CDR1 WNHNN and CDR2 SYGVQD (reference sequence). This CDR3 has 14 residues. Trimming at V came to 10 bases and at J to 7 bases, leaving 10 bases not matched to a gene. The specimen sequenced was peripheral blood. The sequence was collected from a man aged 80 or over with COVID-19, enrolled during active disease. The chain has TRBV10-1 and TRBJ1-6; TRBD1 aligns across 7 bases. DNA of the CDR3: TGCGCCAACCCCTGGACAGGACTAAATTCACCCCTCCACTTT. The encoded protein is CANPWTGLNSPLHF.